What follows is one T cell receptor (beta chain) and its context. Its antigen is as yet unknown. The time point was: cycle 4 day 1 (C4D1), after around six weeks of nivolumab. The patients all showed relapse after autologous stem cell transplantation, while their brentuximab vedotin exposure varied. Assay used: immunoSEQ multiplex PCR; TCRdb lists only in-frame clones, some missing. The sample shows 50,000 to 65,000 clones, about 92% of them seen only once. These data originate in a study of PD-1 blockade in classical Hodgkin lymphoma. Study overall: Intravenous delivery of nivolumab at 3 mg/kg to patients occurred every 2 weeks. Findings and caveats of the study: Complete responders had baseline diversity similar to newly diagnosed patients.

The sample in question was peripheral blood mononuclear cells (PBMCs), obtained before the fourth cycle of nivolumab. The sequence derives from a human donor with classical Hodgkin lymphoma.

CDR3 DNA: TGCGCCAGCAGTAACTTTACAGCGGGAGTTAACGAGCAGTACTTC. It yields the protein CASSNFTAGVNEQYF. The chain is built from TRBV10-2 and TRBJ2-7; 8 bases are shared with TRBD2. Germline V lookup: CDR1 WSHSY, CDR2 SAAADI. CDR3 size: 15 residues. J lost 5 bases, V lost 5 bases, and 11 bases had no gene match.